This T cell receptor beta chain came from a study of T cell repertoires in cytomegalovirus infection. At the level of the study: TCR beta signatures that were public indicated CMV infection and matching HLA type.

By share, this clonotype ranks as medium-sized. Its matching antigen is unknown. General observations from the study: Totalled public TCR beta family frequency picked out people who carried CMV plus the relevant HLA. Ex vivo, HLA-C-restricted CMV-specific TCR beta clonotypes prevailed over the rest of the response.

A single record per CDR3 protein comes from TCRdb applying MiXCR to the reads. The data hold 250,000 to 400,000 distinct CDR3 sequences, with 20% to 30% observed a single time. Here the sequenced sample was cultured PBMCs, taken from culture after CMV antigen stimulation. The TCR sequence derives from a human donor in good health (CMV status not recorded). Some clones in this sample may be carry-over from other donors' samples.

CDR3 DNA: TGTGCCAGCAGCCCTCTCCCAGGGGGTGGCTACGAGCAGTACTTC. It is translated as CASSPLPGGGYEQYF. This sequence joins TRBV7-2 and TRBJ2-7, with 7 bases that match TRBD1. With 5 bases clipped from V and 3 bases from J, the junction kept 10 bases outside the gene matches. Per the germline V gene, CDR1 is SGHTA and CDR2 is FQGNSA. This CDR3 spans 15 amino acids.